This TCR beta chain was documented in a study of CD8 T cells in Susac syndrome. The CD8+ and CD4+ T cells were isolated magnetically using a negative isolation approach, whereas the TEMRA cells were enriched by FACS. The RNA, about 0.45 to 1 ug, was put through reverse transcription using random hexamers. Across 54 Vbeta and 13 Jbeta, TCR beta CDR3 was amplified with immunoSEQ multiplex PCR. TCRdb passed the immunoSEQ multiplex PCR reads through MiXCR, listing each CDR3 protein once. Found here are more than 200,000 distinct CDR3 sequences, around 93% of them singletons; the top ten hold about 0.14%. This CDR3 comprises 14 residues. V lost 6 bases to trimming and J lost 2 bases, with 13 bases between them. Per the germline V gene, CDR1 is SGHDN and CDR2 is FVKESK.

This receptor was obtained from a human donor with Susac syndrome. The sequenced sample was CD4+ T cells from PBMCs. The rearrangement joins TRBV14 to TRBJ2-5; D is unclear. The CDR3 reads CASRAVGRQETQYF. The DNA for the CDR3 is TGTGCCAGCAGGGCGGTGGGTCGTCAAGAGACCCAGTACTTC.